The clone carrying this TCR beta chain occurred many times. The V segment lost 5 bases and the J segment 7 bases; nucleotides outside the gene matches: 10. CDR1 is DFQATT, CDR2 SNEGSKA, per germline (reference sequence). The CDR3 totals 15 residues. These data originate in a study of T-cell reconstitution after alpha-beta-depleted transplantation in children. TCRbeta library construction was performed incorporating unique molecular identifiers. TCRdb reprocessed the PCR reads with MiXCR, giving one entry per CDR3 protein. The sample lists around 200,000 distinct CDR3 sequences, approximately 6.8% occurring once.

The sequencing here drew on PBMCs from the stem cell graft donor, taken from the stem cell graft. The genes are TRBV20-1 and TRBJ1-6; 8 bases fit TRBD1. This sequence originates from a human donor who donated a stem cell graft to a child with Wiskott-Aldrich syndrome. The CDR3 loop reads CSAGKGQATNSPLHF. Written as DNA, the CDR3 is TGCAGTGCTGGAAAGGGACAGGCTACGAATTCACCCCTCCACTTT.